This record looks at one TCR beta chain sequence and its context. Its cognate antigen is unknown. The sample originates from a study of T cells expressing NK-cell markers. Study-level information: Each TCR beta repertoire originated in sorted T cells that were CD3+CD56+NKG2C+, CD3+CD56+NKG2C- or CD3+CD56-NKG2C+.

UMIs accompanied the 5'RACE template switching by which TCR beta cDNA was made. TCRdb re-called the 5' RACE reads; every CDR3 protein appears as one record, without DNA. The sample holds hundreds of thousands of distinct CDR3 sequences. This CDR3 has 14 residues. Germline V gene sequence: CDR1 SGDLS, CDR2 YYNGEE. Whole-study results and caveats: Roughly six of the donors carried dominant NKG2C+ clonotypes that took up roughly 1.0-8% of their CD8+ T cells.

This clonotype was obtained from a woman between 18 and 69 years old in good health. Sequenced input: blood T cells: a sorted CD56 or NKG2C T cell subset, CD4+ or CD8+ T cells, or bulk PBMC T cells (not recorded which). V is TRBV9 and J is TRBJ2-1; TCRdb's D call of TRBD1 is untestable without DNA. The CDR3 spells CASSAGAGFNEQFF.